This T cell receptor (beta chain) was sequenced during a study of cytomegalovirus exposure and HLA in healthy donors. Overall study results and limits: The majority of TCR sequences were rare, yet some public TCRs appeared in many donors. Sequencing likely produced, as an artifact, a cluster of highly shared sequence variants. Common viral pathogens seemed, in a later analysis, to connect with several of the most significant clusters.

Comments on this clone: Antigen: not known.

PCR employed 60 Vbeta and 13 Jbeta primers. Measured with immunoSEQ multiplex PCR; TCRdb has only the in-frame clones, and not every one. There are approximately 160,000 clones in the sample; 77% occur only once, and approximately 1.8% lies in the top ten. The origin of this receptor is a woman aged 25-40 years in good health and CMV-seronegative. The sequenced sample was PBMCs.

CDR3 DNA sequence: TGTGCCAGCAGCTTGGCTATGTCGGTATCCCAGGGAGCTTTCTTT. This gives the protein CASSLAMSVSQGAFF. The chain has TRBV5-6 and TRBJ1-1; D is perhaps TRBD1 (5 bases). CDR1 and CDR2 (germline): SGHDT, YYEEEE. The CDR3 spans 15 residues. The germline V and J ends were trimmed by 0 bases and 10 bases, with 19 bases remaining between them.